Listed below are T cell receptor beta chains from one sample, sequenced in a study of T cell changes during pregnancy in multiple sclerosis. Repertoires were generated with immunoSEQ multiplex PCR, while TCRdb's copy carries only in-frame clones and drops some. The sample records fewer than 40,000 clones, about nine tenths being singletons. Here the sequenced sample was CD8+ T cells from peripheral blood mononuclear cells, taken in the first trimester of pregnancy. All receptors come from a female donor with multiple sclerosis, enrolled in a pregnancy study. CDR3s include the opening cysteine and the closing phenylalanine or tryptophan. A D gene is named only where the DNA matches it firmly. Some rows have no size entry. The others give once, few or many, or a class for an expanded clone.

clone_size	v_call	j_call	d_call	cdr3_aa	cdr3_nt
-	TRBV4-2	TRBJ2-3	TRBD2	CASSQDAGGPTSTDTQYF	TGTGCCAGCAGCCAAGATGCGGGAGGGCCGACTAGCACAGATACGCAGTATTTT
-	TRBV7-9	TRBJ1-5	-	CASSRGDGSNQPQHF	TGTGCCAGCAGTCGGGGGGACGGAAGCAATCAGCCCCAGCATTTT
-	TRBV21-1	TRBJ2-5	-	CASSKALEAGALEETQYF	TGTGCCAGCAGCAAAGCTCTGGAGGCAGGAGCCCTTGAAGAGACCCAGTACTTC
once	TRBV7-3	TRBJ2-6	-	CASSLWTLGGLRSGANVLTF	TGTGCCAGCAGCTTATGGACCCTAGGGGGTCTAAGGTCTGGGGCCAACGTCCTGACTTTC
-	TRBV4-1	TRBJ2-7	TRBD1	CASSYRQGGFYEQYF	TGCGCCAGCAGCTACCGACAGGGGGGTTTCTACGAGCAGTACTTC
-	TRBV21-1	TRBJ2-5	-	CASSKGLAGFRWETQYF	TGTGCCAGCAGCAAAGGACTAGCGGGATTTAGATGGGAGACCCAGTACTTC
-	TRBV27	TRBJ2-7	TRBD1	CASGTGPYEQYF	TGTGCCTCCGGGACAGGGCCTTACGAGCAGTACTTC
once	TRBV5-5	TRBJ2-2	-	CASSFRPEDYTGELFF	TGTGCCAGCAGCTTCCGGCCGGAGGATTACACCGGGGAGCTGTTTTTT
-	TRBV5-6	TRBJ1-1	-	CASAVTGNTEAFF	TGTGCCAGCGCAGTTACAGGGAACACTGAAGCTTTCTTT
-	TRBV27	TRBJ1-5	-	CASSLAGIDNQPQHF	TGTGCCAGCAGCCTGGCGGGGATAGACAATCAGCCCCAGCATTTT
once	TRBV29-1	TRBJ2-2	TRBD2	CSVMALAGPTGELFF	TGCAGCGTTATGGCGCTAGCGGGCCCCACCGGGGAGCTGTTTTTT
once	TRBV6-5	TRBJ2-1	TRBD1	CASSLTGDGWNEQFF	TGTGCCAGCAGTCTGACAGGGGACGGGTGGAATGAGCAGTTCTTC
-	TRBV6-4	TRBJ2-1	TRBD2	CASSDYGTRVYNEQFF	TGTGCCAGCAGTGACTACGGGACTAGGGTCTACAATGAGCAGTTCTTC
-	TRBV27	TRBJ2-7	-	CASSLYASREQYF	TGTGCCAGCAGTTTATACGCTAGCCGCGAGCAGTACTTC
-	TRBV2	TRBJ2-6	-	CASSEDSDGANVLTF	TGTGCCAGCAGTGAGGACTCGGATGGGGCCAACGTCCTGACTTTC
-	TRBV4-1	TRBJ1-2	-	CASSLSPDSNYGYTF	TGCGCCAGCAGCCTCAGCCCCGACAGCAACTATGGCTACACCTTC
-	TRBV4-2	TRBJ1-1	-	CASSQDLERVEAFF	TGTGCCAGCAGCCAAGATCTCGAACGGGTTGAAGCTTTCTTT
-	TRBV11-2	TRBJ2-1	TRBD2	CASSFSGRGNEQFF	TGTGCCAGCAGCTTTAGCGGGAGGGGCAATGAGCAGTTCTTC
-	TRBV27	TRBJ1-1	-	CASSFGRGNTEAFF	TGTGCCAGCAGTTTCGGCAGGGGGAACACTGAAGCTTTCTTT
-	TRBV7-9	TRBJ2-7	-	CASSPTGYEQYF	TGTGCCAGCAGCCCAACAGGCTACGAGCAGTACTTC
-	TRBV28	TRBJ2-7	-	CASVRGGRPYEQYF	TGTGCCAGCGTTAGGGGCGGCCGGCCCTACGAGCAGTACTTC
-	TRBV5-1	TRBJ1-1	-	CASSYTVNTEAFF	TGCGCCAGCAGTTACACAGTGAACACTGAAGCTTTCTTT
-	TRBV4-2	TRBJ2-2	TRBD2	CASSPWTSEPGELFF	TGTGCCAGCAGCCCTTGGACTAGCGAGCCCGGGGAGCTGTTTTTT